This T cell receptor (beta chain) was sequenced during a study of shared clonotypes between healthy human individuals. Whole-study results and caveats: The rarefaction results pointed to incomplete sorted-subset sequencing despite large depth. Exclusively blood specimens were collected; tissue repertoires likely differ. There were few donors, and this limited the genetic and exposure-history diversity represented. The study found lower generation probabilities in non-shared clonotypes than in those shared by all four donors.

The CDR3 spans 12 residues. The V and J ends lost 3 bases and 4 bases respectively, with 6 bases between them. Germline V lookup: CDR1 SGHDT, CDR2 YYEEEE. CD45RO-negative CD8 cells positively selected for CCR7 made up the naive population, which excluded terminally differentiated effector memory CD45RA+ cells. Clones were read by immunoSEQ multiplex PCR, and TCRdb kept only the in-frame ones, dropping some. The sample lists nearly 2 million clones, around 96% seen once, with 1% to 1.5% in the top ten. On this clone: Its antigen is currently unknown. This sample includes further DNA sequences coding for the same CDR3.

The chain couples TRBV5-6 to TRBJ2-3; D is unresolved. Material: naive CD8+ T cells sorted from blood. The sequence came from a man between 18 and 29 years old in good health. The chain's CDR3 is CASSWGPDTQYF. For the CDR3, the DNA is TGTGCCAGCAGCTGGGGTCCAGATACGCAGTATTTT.